This passage covers 20 T cell receptor beta chains from one sample sequenced in a study of blood T cell repertoires in COVID-19. Clones were sequenced by immunoSEQ multiplex PCR, and TCRdb holds only the in-frame ones, with some missing. The table lists some 250,000 clones, about 76% of them singletons. The sample was peripheral blood. Receptor source: a woman in her fifties or sixties with active or convalescent COVID-19.

The chain uses TRBV4-1 and TRBJ2-7; a weak D match, TRBD2 (5 bases). The CDR3 consists of 15 residues. Germline V lookup: CDR1 MGHRA, CDR2 YSYEKL. The germline V and J ends were trimmed by 3 bases and 7 bases, with 19 bases remaining between them. CDR3 sequence (DNA): TGCGCCAGCAGCCAGAAGGACTCGCCATGGTCGGAGCAGTACTTC. This codes for CASSQKDSPWSEQYF.

The genes are TRBV11-2 and TRBJ2-7, with unresolved D. This CDR3 contains 18 residues. Germline assignment: CDR1 SGHAT and CDR2 FQNNGV. V gave up 1 base and J gave up 0 bases, with 19 bases separating them. Here the CDR3 DNA reads TGTGCCAGCAGCTTAGCCACGGTAAGTGGCCGGAGCTCCTACGAGCAGTACTTC. The encoded protein is CASSLATVSGRSSYEQYF. The whole variable domain, filled in from reference TRBV11-2 and TRBJ2-7, reads EAGVAQSPRYKIIEKRQSVAFWCNPISGHATLYWYQQILGQGPKLLIQFQNNGVVDDSQLPKDRFSAERLKGVDSTLKIQPAKLEDSAVYLCASSLATVSGRSSYEQYFGPGTRLTVT.

This rearrangement joins TRBV2 to TRBJ2-2; tentatively, D is TRBD1 (6 bases). CDR3 length equals 15 residues. Trimming shortened V by 8 bases and J by 1 base, and 14 bases separated the two germline ends. Germline values: CDR1 SNHLY, CDR2 FYNNEI. The CDR3 nucleotides are TGTGCCAGCGGCCCGGGACAACTGAACACCGGGGAGCTGTTTTTT. Amino acid sequence: CASGPGQLNTGELFF.

The chain combines TRBV12-3 or TRBV12-4 with TRBJ2-7; a possible D gene is TRBD1 (5 bases). The V gene lost 6 bases and the J gene lost 5 bases, with 11 bases spanning the gap. The CDR3 is made up of 12 amino acids. The CDR3 here is CASSNPGNEQYF. The CDR3, as DNA: TGTGCCAGCAGCAATCCAGGGAACGAGCAGTACTTC.

V usage is TRBV3-1 (or the pseudogene TRBV3-2) and J usage is TRBJ2-7; 14 bases are a match to TRBD2. The CDR3 consists of 17 residues. Trimming removed 0 bases from V and 5 bases from J; junction bases left unmatched: 6. CDR1 is LGHDT and CDR2 is YNNKEL in the germline V gene (reference sequence). Written as DNA, the CDR3 is TGTGCCAGCAGCCAAGACCCGACTAGCGGGGGGGCTAACGAGCAGTACTTC. Protein product: CASSQDPTSGGANEQYF.

The V call is TRBV15, the J call TRBJ1-5, with TRBD1 identical over 7 bases. Losses at the gene ends were 3 bases for V and 2 bases for J; bases not matched to a gene: 10. CDR3 length: 17 residues. Germline values: CDR1 LNHNV, CDR2 YYDKDF (reference sequence). The CDR3, as DNA: TGTGCCACCAGCAGCCGGGACAGATCCTTGGGCAATCAGCCCCAGCATTTT. This translates into CATSSRDRSLGNQPQHF.

Only one count was recorded for this clone. The chain has TRBV6-5 and TRBJ1-5; D is ambiguous. The CDR3 is made up of 13 amino acids. V lost 6 bases, J lost 9 bases, and 15 bases lay in between. Germline loops: CDR1 MNHEY, CDR2 SVGAGI. This CDR3 is CASSWAGGRPQHF. The DNA of the CDR3 is TGTGCCAGCAGCTGGGCTGGAGGGAGGCCCCAGCATTTT.

The CDR3 region is CASGLGQGTEAFF. For the CDR3, the DNA is TGTGCTAGTGGTTTGGGACAGGGCACTGAAGCTTTCTTT. The J gene is TRBJ1-1, the V gene TRBV12-5, with 7 bases that match TRBD1. The germline V gene encodes CDR1 LGHNT and CDR2 FRNRAP. The CDR3 covers 13 residues. The J segment lost 4 bases and the V segment lost 1 base, leaving 0 bases of the junction unmatched.

This clone was counted only a few times. The chain employs TRBV25-1 and TRBJ1-4; TRBD1 matches 9 bases. Per the germline V gene, CDR1 is MGHDK and CDR2 is SYGVNS. The CDR3 spans 14 residues. V lost 6 bases, J lost 7 bases, and 6 bases stayed unmatched. The CDR3 DNA follows: TGTGCCAGCAGGCCGACAGGGGGGCGTGAAAAACTGTTTTTT. Translating it yields CASRPTGGREKLFF.

The gene calls are TRBV10-3 and TRBJ2-1, with D possibly TRBD2 on 6 matching bases. The CDR3 sequence is 14 residues long. V was trimmed by 7 bases and J by 5 bases, leaving 15 bases between them. Germline values: CDR1 ENHRY, CDR2 SYGVKD. The CDR3 DNA follows: TGTGCCATCAATTCGGGGACTCCCGACAATGAGCAGTTCTTC. It translates to CAINSGTPDNEQFF.

Only one count was recorded for this clone. The V and J genes are TRBV12-3 or TRBV12-4 and TRBJ1-1, with a possible D match to TRBD1 (5 bases). This CDR3 has 13 residues. The V end lost 1 base, the J end lost 4 bases, and 7 bases lay between the germline ends. CDR3 bases: TGTGCCAGCAGTTTAGTGCAGGGCACTGAAGCTTTCTTT. Amino acids: CASSLVQGTEAFF.

This clone was seen only a few times. The chain couples TRBV19 to TRBJ1-2; 11 nucleotides line up with TRBD1. Germline lookup yields CDR1 LNHDA and CDR2 SQIVND (reference sequence). The CDR3 covers 13 residues. V lost 6 bases to trimming and J lost 8 bases; unmatched junction nucleotides: 5. CDR3 protein: CASSRTGGGGYTF. The CDR3 region has the DNA TGTGCCAGTAGCCGGACAGGGGGCGGCGGCTACACCTTC. Combining the CDR3 with reference TRBV19 and TRBJ1-2 gives the whole variable domain DGGITQSPKYLFRKEGQNVTLSCEQNLNHDAMYWYRQDPGQGLRLIYYSQIVNDFQKGDIAEGYSVSREKKESFPLTVTSAQKNPTAFYLCASSRTGGGGYTFGSGTRLTVV.

This clone was recorded once. The chain employs TRBV11-2 and TRBJ2-3, with 10 bases identical to TRBD2. Trimming took 3 bases from V and 2 from J; bases not matched to a gene: 5. The CDR3 totals 16 residues. Per the germline V gene, CDR1 is SGHAT and CDR2 is FQNNGV. CDR3 amino acids: CASSFGLAGVTDTQYF. As DNA, the CDR3 is TGTGCCAGCAGCTTTGGCCTAGCGGGAGTCACAGATACGCAGTATTTT.

V gene TRBV4-2 combines with J gene TRBJ1-2; weak D call: TRBD1 (5 bases). There are 15 residues in the CDR3. V shed 4 bases and J shed 6 bases, with 18 bases lying between them. The V gene's germline CDR1 is LGHNA and CDR2 YNFKEQ. CDR3 nucleotides: TGTGCCAGCAGCCCACAGCCAGGGCCAGAGGATGGCTACACCTTC. The encoded protein is CASSPQPGPEDGYTF.

This chain uses TRBV13 with TRBJ1-4; D call uncertain. The CDR3 runs to 16 residues. V lost 3 bases and J 8 bases, leaving 19 bases between the germline ends. The germline gives CDR1 PRHDT, CDR2 FYEKMQ (reference sequence). Here the CDR3 reads CASSFGGSSSGEKLFF. As DNA, the CDR3 is TGTGCCAGCAGCTTCGGTGGAAGTTCCTCAGGAGAAAAACTGTTTTTT.

There are a few counts of this clone. V and J are TRBV5-5 and TRBJ1-4; the match to TRBD1 covers 8 bases. The CDR3 extends over 16 amino acids. J lost 5 bases, V lost 4 bases, and 10 bases had no gene match. From germline, CDR1 is SGHKS and CDR2 YYEKEE (reference sequence). The DNA for the CDR3 is TGTGCCAGCAGCCCTCAGACAGGGGTTGTGAATGAAAAACTGTTTTTT. Translation gives CASSPQTGVVNEKLFF. Looking up the rest from reference TRBV5-5 and TRBJ1-4 gives the full variable domain: DAGVTQSPTHLIKTRGQQVTLRCSPISGHKSVSWYQQVLGQGPQFIFQYYEKEERGRGNFPDRFSARQFPNYSSELNVNALLLGDSALYLCASSPQTGVVNEKLFFGSGTQLSVL.

This sequence joins TRBV6-5 and TRBJ1-1; D is unclear. Trimming stripped 5 bases from V and 2 bases from J, with 15 bases between. The CDR3 loop spans 15 amino acids. Germline V lookup: CDR1 MNHEY, CDR2 SVGAGI. CDR3 loop: CASSPSWRVNTEAFF. CDR3 DNA sequence: TGTGCCAGCAGTCCCTCTTGGAGGGTCAACACTGAAGCTTTCTTT.

The rearrangement joins TRBV2 to TRBJ1-2; D might be TRBD1 (5 bases). The germline gives CDR1 SNHLY, CDR2 FYNNEI. The CDR3 has 13 residues. Deletions cut 4 bases from V and 8 bases from J, with 14 bases between. CDR3 protein: CASSGQPPSGYTF. The DNA of the CDR3 is TGTGCCAGCAGTGGACAGCCACCTTCGGGCTACACCTTC.

Turning to this clone: The junction departs from the called germline gene at one end, perhaps through a read error. The V and J genes are TRBV7-7 and TRBJ2-3; 8 positions agree with TRBD1. The CDR3 covers 16 residues. The germline gives CDR1 SSHAT, CDR2 FNYEAQ (reference sequence). The CDR3 region has the DNA TGTGCTAGCAGCTTAGTAGGGGCAGGGGGCGCAGATACGCAGTATTTT. This gives the protein CASSLVGAGGADTQYF.

V and J are TRBV3-1 (or the pseudogene TRBV3-2) and TRBJ1-6; possibly TRBD1 for D (5 bases). Trimming removed 1 base at V and 10 bases at J, with 14 bases between. Germline V gene sequence: CDR1 LGHDT, CDR2 YNNKEL (reference sequence). There are 15 residues in the CDR3. CDR3 in amino acids: CASSQGGGIGSPLHF. CDR3 DNA: TGTGCCAGCAGCCAAGGGGGCGGTATAGGGTCACCCCTCCACTTT.